Given below is one T cell receptor beta chain in context. Its antigen is unidentified. The record originates from a study of T cell responses to AZD1222 COVID-19 vaccine. Overall study findings and caveats: Clonal diversity may have been underestimated, and the donors were mostly white British, with more females than males.

V was cut by 1 base and J by 6 bases, with 13 bases left in between. The germline gives CDR1 SGHAT, CDR2 FQDESV (reference sequence). The CDR3 totals 15 residues. The method was immunoSEQ multiplex PCR; TCRdb's version includes in-frame clones alone and lacks a portion of them. Here the sample spans over 200,000 clones, about 94% being singletons. This chain connects TRBV11-1 to TRBJ2-1; D assignment may be TRBD1 or TRBD2 (5 bases each). The origin of this receptor is an adult who received the MenACWY meningococcal vaccine as a control. The specimen comprised peripheral blood, sampled 28 days after the second dose of the MenACWY control vaccine. CDR3 sequence reads: CASSLERRGLNEQFF. Here the CDR3 DNA reads TGTGCCAGCAGCTTAGAGAGACGGGGCCTCAATGAGCAGTTCTTC.